This T cell receptor beta chain was profiled in a study of STAT5B mutations in CD4+ large granular lymphocyte leukemia. TCRdb's table, derived via immunoSEQ multiplex PCR, lists solely in-frame clones and lacks some. Of 40,000 to 55,000 clones detected, about 86% appear once; the ten largest clones hold about 2.8%. Material: CD4+ T cells from blood buffy coats. This receptor was identified in a human donor in good health.

The CDR3 sequence: CASSPSVGTEAFF. DNA of the CDR3: TGTGCCAGCTCACCAAGTGTGGGCACTGAAGCTTTCTTT. The chain has TRBV18 and TRBJ1-1; D gene unclear. The CDR3 spans 13 residues. The V end was cut by 2 bases, the J end by 4 bases, with 8 bases between. Germline V CDR1 and CDR2: KGHSH, LQKENI.